These T cell receptor beta chains were read from a single sample in a study of OX40 agonist ivuxolimab in advanced cancers. Data came from immunoSEQ multiplex PCR; TCRdb stores just in-frame clones and leaves some out. The sample includes about 82,000 clones, 75% to 90% of them seen just once. Sequencing used CD4+ or CD8+ T cells sorted from blood, obtained in a trial of the OX40 agonist ivuxolimab. All receptors derive from an adult with an advanced solid tumor such as melanoma, head and neck, liver or kidney cancer. Each CDR3 is given with its conserved first and last residue. The D gene is left open where the match is weak. Only some rows state a clone size, as once, few, many or a class for expanded clones.

D | size | J | V | CDR3 | DNA
TRBD1 | . | TRBJ2-3 | TRBV2 | CASSDPGTGAGDTQYF | TGTGCCAGCAGCGATCCCGGGACAGGGGCAGGAGATACGCAGTATTTT
TRBD1 | . | TRBJ1-4 | TRBV18 | CASSPWDRGGANEKLFF | TGTGCCAGCTCACCATGGGACAGGGGAGGCGCAAATGAAAAACTGTTTTTT
. | few | TRBJ1-4 | TRBV6-1 | CASSEGRTNEKLFF | TGTGCCAGCAGTGAAGGGAGGACTAATGAAAAACTGTTTTTT
. | . | TRBJ1-2 | TRBV10-3 | CAISEMAGYYGYTF | TGTGCCATCAGTGAGATGGCAGGGTACTATGGCTACACCTTC
. | . | TRBJ2-3 | TRBV7-3 | CASSLGTPPADTQYF | TGTGCCAGCAGCCTCGGGACCCCTCCGGCAGATACGCAGTATTTT
. | once | TRBJ1-1 | TRBV6-1 | CASSEAVGLGEAFF | TGTGCCAGCAGTGAAGCCGTGGGGTTGGGGGAAGCTTTCTTT
. | . | TRBJ2-3 | TRBV30 | CAWSLRGARTDTQYF | TGTGCCTGGAGTCTCCGGGGGGCTCGCACAGATACGCAGTATTTT
TRBD1 | once | TRBJ2-5 | TRBV28 | CASSSYRDRYDQETQYF | TGTGCCAGCAGTTCCTACCGGGACAGGTACGACCAAGAGACCCAGTACTTC
. | . | TRBJ1-2 | TRBV28 | CASSLSGSGYGYTF | TGTGCCAGCAGTTTAAGCGGGTCGGGCTATGGCTACACCTTC
TRBD1 | . | TRBJ1-5 | TRBV7-9 | CASSMGTGVRQPQHF | TGTGCCAGCAGCATGGGGACAGGGGTGCGACAGCCCCAGCATTTT
. | . | TRBJ2-7 | TRBV18 | CASSATQISSYEQYF | TGTGCCAGCTCAGCGACCCAGATTAGCTCCTACGAGCAGTACTTC
. | . | TRBJ2-7 | TRBV11-3 | CASSLGAASSYEQYF | TGTGCCAGCAGCTTAGGGGCAGCGAGCTCCTACGAGCAGTACTTC
. | once | TRBJ2-3 | TRBV28 | CASSLNGGFTDTQYF | TGTGCCAGCAGCCTCAACGGGGGCTTCACAGATACGCAGTATTTT
. | once | TRBJ2-7 | TRBV5-1 | CASSLNAGSYEQYF | TGCGCCAGCAGCTTGAATGCGGGAAGCTACGAGCAGTACTTC
TRBD1 | . | TRBJ2-7 | TRBV7-8 | CASSLEPGTATMEQYF | TGTGCCAGCAGCCTAGAACCCGGGACAGCTACGATGGAGCAGTACTTC
TRBD1 | . | TRBJ2-3 | TRBV11-2 | CACSSNRGADTQYF | TGTGCCTGCTCCTCAAACAGGGGAGCAGATACGCAGTATTTT
. | . | TRBJ1-1 | TRBV9 | CASSVSRDTEAFF | TGTGCCAGCAGCGTTTCCAGGGACACTGAAGCTTTCTTT
TRBD1 | . | TRBJ2-7 | TRBV27 | CASSSPPGTGGREQYF | TGTGCCAGCAGTTCCCCCCCCGGGACAGGGGGACGGGAGCAGTACTTC
TRBD1 | . | TRBJ2-1 | TRBV27 | CASSLWAGTGFREQFF | TGTGCCAGCAGTTTATGGGCGGGGACAGGGTTCCGTGAGCAGTTCTTC
TRBD1 | . | TRBJ2-6 | TRBV5-6 | CASSLDRGHGANVLTF | TGTGCCAGCAGCTTGGACAGGGGGCACGGGGCCAACGTCCTGACTTTC
TRBD1 | . | TRBJ2-4 | TRBV30 | CAWGTTNGQGDIQYF | TGTGCCTGGGGAACAACCAACGGACAGGGAGACATTCAGTACTTC
. | . | TRBJ1-2 | TRBV11-2 | CASSLDRVQGARYTF | TGTGCCAGCAGCTTAGATCGGGTCCAGGGAGCGCGCTACACCTTC
. | few | TRBJ1-1 | TRBV10-3 | CAISDRLNTEAFF | TGTGCCATCAGTGATCGGTTGAACACTGAAGCTTTCTTT
TRBD1 | . | TRBJ2-3 | TRBV19 | CASSEGQKSTDTQYF | TGTGCCAGTAGTGAGGGACAGAAAAGCACAGATACGCAGTATTTT
. | . | TRBJ2-3 | TRBV13 | CASSQGSSGTDTQYF | TGTGCCAGCAGCCAAGGGAGTAGCGGAACAGATACGCAGTATTTT
. | . | TRBJ1-4 | TRBV7-2 | CASSSNGQSATNEKLFF | TGTGCCAGCAGCTCAAACGGACAGAGTGCAACTAATGAAAAACTGTTTTTT
TRBD1 | . | TRBJ1-5 | TRBV10-3 | CAISGDSNNQPQHF | TGTGCCATCAGTGGGGACAGCAACAATCAGCCCCAGCATTTT
. | once | TRBJ1-1 | TRBV5-1 | CASSWGMGTEAFF | TGCGCCAGCAGCTGGGGGATGGGCACTGAAGCTTTCTTT